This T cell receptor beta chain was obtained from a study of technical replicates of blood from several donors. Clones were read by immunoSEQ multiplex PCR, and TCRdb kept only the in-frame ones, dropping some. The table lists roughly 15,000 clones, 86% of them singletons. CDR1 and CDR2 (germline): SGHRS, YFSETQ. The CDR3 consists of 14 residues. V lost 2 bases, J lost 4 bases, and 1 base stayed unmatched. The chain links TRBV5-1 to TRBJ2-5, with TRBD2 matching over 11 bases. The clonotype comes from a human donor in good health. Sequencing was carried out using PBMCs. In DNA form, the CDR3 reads TGCGCCAGCAGCTTAGGACTAGCGGGAGAGACCCAGTACTTC. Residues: CASSLGLAGETQYF.